The present entry profiles one TCR beta chain with its context. Antigen: not known. The CDR3 is made up of 17 amino acids. Germline V gives CDR1 MGHRA, CDR2 YSYEKL. Trimming left V 3 bases short and J 4 bases short, with 19 bases between. The entry originates in a study of T cells in Graves' hyperthyroidism and ophthalmopathy. Study context: Peripheral blood was drawn at first diagnosis, prior to all treatment. General study results and limits: Blood shared most expanded thyroid clonotypes above 0.001.

What was amplified from RNA transcripts were TCR beta CDR3 regions. RT-PCR in the first round (using the HTBI primer set) targeted the TCR CDR3. Each CDR3 protein gets one entry after TCRdb re-called the multiplex PCR reads with MiXCR. The table lists hundreds of thousands of distinct CDR3 sequences, 15% to 20% of them singletons, with 3% to 4.5% in the top ten. These patients, aged 18 to 65, had recently diagnosed hyperthyroidism lasting under 2 months. The sequencing input was blood. This TCR was recovered from a woman aged 25-40 years with Graves' hyperthyroidism. This chain connects TRBV4-1 to TRBJ2-1; no clear D. CDR3 sequence reads: CASSHQEPGRDYNEQFF. In DNA form, the CDR3 reads TGCGCCAGCAGCCATCAGGAGCCGGGCCGCGATTACAATGAGCAGTTCTTC.